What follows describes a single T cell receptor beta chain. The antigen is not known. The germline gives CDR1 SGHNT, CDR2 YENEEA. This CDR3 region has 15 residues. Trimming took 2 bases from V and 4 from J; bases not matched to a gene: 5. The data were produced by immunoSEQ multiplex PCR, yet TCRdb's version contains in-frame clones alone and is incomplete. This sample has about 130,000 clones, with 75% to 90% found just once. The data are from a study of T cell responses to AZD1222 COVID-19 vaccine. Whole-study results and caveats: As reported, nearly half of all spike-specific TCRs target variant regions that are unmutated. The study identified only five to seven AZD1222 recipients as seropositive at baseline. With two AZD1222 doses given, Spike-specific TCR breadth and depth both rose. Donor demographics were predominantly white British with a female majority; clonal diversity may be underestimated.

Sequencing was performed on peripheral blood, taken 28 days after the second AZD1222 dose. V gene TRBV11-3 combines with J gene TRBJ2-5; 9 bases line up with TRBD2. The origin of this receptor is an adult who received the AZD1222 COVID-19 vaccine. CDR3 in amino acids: CASSLSAGGGETQYF. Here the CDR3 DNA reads TGTGCCAGCAGCTTATCTGCGGGGGGGGGAGAGACCCAGTACTTC.